This entry concerns a single T cell receptor beta chain. Germline CDR1 MGHDK, CDR2 SYGVNS. The V gene lost 8 bases and the J gene lost 0 bases, with 11 bases spanning the gap. The CDR3 is 13 residues long. The sample comes from a study of T cell changes during pregnancy in multiple sclerosis. Libraries were prepared by immunoSEQ multiplex PCR; TCRdb keeps only in-frame clonotypes and omits some of them. Seen here are tens of thousands of clones, roughly 92% observed once, and the top ten hold about 2.5%. Sequencing used peripheral blood, obtained before pregnancy. The sequence derives from a female donor with multiple sclerosis, enrolled in a pregnancy study. The chain has TRBV25-1 and TRBJ2-7, with a possible D match to TRBD1 (6 bases). The CDR3 DNA sequence: TGTGCCAGCGCCGGACAGCACTCCTACGAGCAGTACTTC. It yields the protein CASAGQHSYEQYF.